These 17 T cell receptor beta chains share one sample of origin, sequenced in a study of T cells in women clearing cervical HPV infection. The repertoire was sequenced with immunoSEQ multiplex PCR; TCRdb's copy has only in-frame clones and lacks some. The sample includes tens of thousands of clones. Sequencing input: blood buffy coat. The receptors shown here come from a woman between 18 and 70 years old with a cervical HPV16 infection that either progressed to CIN3+ or cleared (not recorded which).

In the case of this clone: Sequencing ends 3 residues short of the CDR3 end; the germline J gene provides the rest. V gene TRBV29-1 combines with J gene TRBJ2-1; 8 bases are a match to TRBD2. Germline V gives CDR1 SQVTM, CDR2 ANQGSEA. J was trimmed by 9 bases and V by 3 bases; bases with no gene match: 22. The CDR3 spans 18 residues. CDR3 DNA (partial): TGCAGCGTTGAGGCGTGGCTTATCGAGGGACTAGTCGGTAGTGAG. Amino acid sequence: CSVEAWLIEGLVGSE. The full CDR3 is CSVEAWLIEGLVGSEQFF.

In regard to this clone: The read ends 3 residues shy of where the CDR3 ends; the end is completed using the germline J gene. The rearrangement links TRBV3-1 (or the pseudogene TRBV3-2) to TRBJ2-3; D possibly corresponds to TRBD2 (6 bases). The CDR3 spans 13 residues. CDR1 is LGHDT, CDR2 YNNKEL, per germline (reference sequence). Trimming pared 1 base from V and 7 bases from J, leaving 9 bases between. Partial CDR3 DNA: TGTGCCAGCAGCCAAGTGGAGGGTAATACG. This codes for CASSQVEGNT. From start to end, the CDR3 is CASSQVEGNTQYF.

This CDR3 is CASSSPHGSQETQYF. CDR3 bases read: TGTGCCAGCAGTAGTCCCCATGGTTCCCAAGAGACC. The rearrangement uses TRBV11-2 and TRBJ2-5; no clear D. From the germline J gene comes the end of the CDR3, since the read stops 3 residues before it. The V and J ends lost 6 bases and 1 base respectively, with 15 bases between them. The CDR3 contains 15 residues. Germline V CDR1 and CDR2: SGHAT, FQNNGV.

About this clone: The read ends 3 residues early relative to the CDR3; the germline J gene fills the gap. The V and J genes are TRBV30 and TRBJ1-1, with D tentatively TRBD1 (6 bases). The CDR3 has 13 amino acids. Looked up from germline, CDR1 is GTSNPN and CDR2 is SVGIG (reference sequence). With 4 bases removed from V and 0 bases from J, the gap between germline ends came to 9 bases. CDR3 residues: CAWNRVMNTEAFF. The sequenced part of the CDR3 DNA is TGTGCCTGGAACAGGGTTATGAACACTGAA.

A word on this clone: Read sequence stops 3 residues before the CDR3 end, and the germline J gene provides the missing end. J is TRBJ2-3 and V is TRBV5-1; possible D gene TRBD1, 5 bases. The CDR3 has 14 amino acids. Germline V gene lookup returns CDR1 SGHRS and CDR2 YFSETQ. Trimming cost V 3 bases and J 2 bases, with 10 bases left between them. CDR3 residues: CASSSDKTTDTQYF. The CDR3 DNA, read in part, is TGCGCCAGCAGCTCGGACAAGACCACAGATACG.

With regard to this clone: Read coverage stops 3 residues before the CDR3 terminus; the germline J gene supplies the remainder. The J gene is TRBJ1-2, the V gene TRBV5-1, with a possible D match to TRBD1 (5 bases). CDR3 length: 17 residues. Germline CDR1 SGHRS, CDR2 YFSETQ. The CDR3 region is CASSSTSGTLAKNIYTF. The sequenced CDR3 bases are TGCGCCAGCAGCTCTACTAGCGGGACCTTAGCCAAAAACATC.

Points on this clone: One junction end does not reproduce the germline sequence, and a read error may be involved. Read data end 3 residues before the CDR3 end; the end is taken from the germline J gene. This chain links TRBV10-3 with TRBJ2-3; 8 bases match TRBD1. CDR3 length: 16 amino acids. Looked up from germline, CDR1 is ENHRY and CDR2 is SYGVKD. The part of the CDR3 DNA that was read is TGTGCCATCAGTGAGTCCCGGACAGGGATCACAGATCCG. It yields the protein CAISESRTGITDP. The entire CDR3 protein reads CAISESRTGITDPQYF.

Concerning this clone: The CDR3 end is not reached by the read, which stops 3 residues before it; the germline J gene fills it in. The gene calls are TRBV20-1 and TRBJ1-1; unclear D gene. The V gene's germline CDR1 is DFQATT and CDR2 SNEGSKA (reference sequence). The CDR3 spans 14 residues. The chain's CDR3 is CSAREGGSRQGAFF. The sequenced CDR3 bases are TGCAGTGCTAGAGAGGGTGGGTCTAGGCAAGGA.

Concerning this clone itself: The observed sequence ends 3 residues before the CDR3 terminus, with the missing tail filled in from the germline J gene. The rearrangement uses TRBV19 and TRBJ1-2, with TRBD1 matching over 11 bases. The CDR3 runs to 13 residues. In germline, CDR1 is LNHDA, CDR2 SQIVND (reference sequence). Germline trimming cut 6 bases from V and 7 bases from J; bases unmatched to any gene: 4. The CDR3 DNA, read in part, is TGTGCCAGTAGCCGGACAGGGGGCGGTGGC. It is translated as CASSRTGGGG. Given in full, the CDR3 is CASSRTGGGGYTF.

As concerns this clone: From the germline J gene comes the end of the CDR3, since the read stops 3 residues before it. This sequence joins TRBV14 and TRBJ2-7, with unresolved D. This CDR3 has 12 amino acids. Trimming took 5 bases from V and 2 from J, leaving 7 bases between them. CDR1 and CDR2 (germline): SGHDN, FVKESK. The part of the CDR3 DNA that was read is TGTGCCAGCAGCGAATGGCCCTACGAG. As protein: CASSEWPYE. In full, the CDR3 is CASSEWPYEQYF.

Regarding this clone: The read gets to within 3 residues of the CDR3 end, and the germline J gene fills in the rest. The rearrangement uses TRBV7-9 and TRBJ1-1, with unresolved D. The CDR3 has 15 amino acids. V was cut by 4 bases and J by 1 base, with 13 bases left in between. Germline V gene lookup returns CDR1 SEHNR and CDR2 FQNEAQ (reference sequence). CDR3 bases read: TGTGCCAGCAGCTCCCCCCCGGGGAGGAACACTGAA. This gives the protein CASSSPPGRNTE. In full, the CDR3 is CASSSPPGRNTEAFF.

Comments on this clone: The sequenced fragment ends 3 residues before the CDR3 boundary, so the rest is inferred from the germline J gene. The V call is TRBV10-3, the J call TRBJ2-7; D might be TRBD1 (5 bases). The CDR3 runs 17 residues. Germline assignment: CDR1 ENHRY and CDR2 SYGVKD. V shed 5 bases and J shed 5 bases, with 25 bases lying between them. The CDR3 loop reads CAISSPTESPSLDEQYF. Partial CDR3 DNA: TGTGCCATCAGTTCCCCGACAGAATCCCCCTCTCTCGACGAG.

Concerning this clone itself: The read finishes 3 residues shy of the CDR3 end, and the germline J gene is used to complete it. The chain employs TRBV5-1 and TRBJ2-7; no firm D call. The V gene lost 4 bases and the J gene lost 0 bases, with 17 bases spanning the gap. Germline CDR1 is SGHRS and CDR2 is YFSETQ. CDR3 length: 16 residues. This chain's CDR3 is CASSPSVVSSSYEQYF. The part of the CDR3 DNA that was read is TGCGCCAGCAGCCCCTCGGTTGTCTCAAGCTCCTACGAG. Combining the CDR3 with reference TRBV5-1 and TRBJ2-7 gives the whole variable domain KAGVTQTPRYLIKTRGQQVTLSCSPISGHRSVSWYQQTPGQGLQFLFEYFSETQRNKGNFPGRFSGRQFSNSRSEMNVSTLELGDSALYLCASSPSVVSSSYEQYFGPGTRLTVT.

Partial CDR3 DNA: TGTGCCTCGAGGACAGTCGGAGGAGAAAAG. Encoded protein: CASRTVGGEK. The complete CDR3 sequence is CASRTVGGEKLFF. The genes are TRBV19 and TRBJ2-2; TRBD1 is a possible D gene (6 bases). The sequence runs out 3 residues before the end of the CDR3; the remainder is reconstructed from the germline J gene. This CDR3 spans 13 amino acids. CDR1 is LNHDA, CDR2 SQIVND, per germline (reference sequence).

A word on this clone: The read halts 3 residues ahead of the CDR3 end, with the missing end drawn from the germline J gene. The chain links TRBV7-3 to TRBJ1-4; 7 bases are shared with TRBD1. This CDR3 is built from 14 residues. Germline CDR1 is SGHTA and CDR2 is FQGTGA. Partial CDR3 DNA: TGTGCCAGCAGCTTGACAGGGTATAATTCACCA. Encoded protein: CASSLTGYNSP. The full CDR3 sequence reads CASSLTGYNSPLFF.

With respect to this clone: The read ends 3 residues early relative to the CDR3; the germline J gene fills the gap. V usage is TRBV13 and J usage is TRBJ2-3; D call uncertain. V lost 1 base and J 5 bases, leaving 10 bases between the germline ends. Germline V gives CDR1 PRHDT, CDR2 FYEKMQ (reference sequence). This CDR3 has 14 residues. The covered CDR3 bases are TGTGCCAGCAGCTTAGTTGGATCGGGAGATACG. Translation gives CASSLVGSGDT. The full CDR3 protein is CASSLVGSGDTQYF.

The CDR3 spells CAIKGSPLLLDYGYTF. The CDR3 DNA, read in part, is TGTGCCATTAAGGGGAGTCCCCTACTTCTCGACTATGGC. The V gene is TRBV10-3, the J gene TRBJ1-2; tentative D call: TRBD1 (5 bases). The read falls 3 residues short of the CDR3 end, and the missing part is taken from the germline J gene. The CDR3 length is 16 residues. Trimming cost V 9 bases and J 3 bases, with 23 bases left between them. CDR1 and CDR2 (germline): ENHRY, SYGVKD.